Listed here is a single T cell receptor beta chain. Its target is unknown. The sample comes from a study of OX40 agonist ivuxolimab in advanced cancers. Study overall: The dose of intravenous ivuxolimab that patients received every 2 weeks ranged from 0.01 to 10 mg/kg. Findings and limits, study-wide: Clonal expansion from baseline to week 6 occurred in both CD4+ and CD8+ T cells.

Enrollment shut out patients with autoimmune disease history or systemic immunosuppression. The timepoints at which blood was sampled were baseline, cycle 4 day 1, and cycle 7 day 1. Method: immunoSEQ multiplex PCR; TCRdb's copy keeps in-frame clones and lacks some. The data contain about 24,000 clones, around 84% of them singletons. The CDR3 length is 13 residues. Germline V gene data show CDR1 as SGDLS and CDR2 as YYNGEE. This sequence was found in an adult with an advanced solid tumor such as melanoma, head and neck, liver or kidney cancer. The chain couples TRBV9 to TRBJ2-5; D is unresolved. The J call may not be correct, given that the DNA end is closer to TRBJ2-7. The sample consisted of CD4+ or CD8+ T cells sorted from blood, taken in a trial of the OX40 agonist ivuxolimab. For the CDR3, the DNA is TGTGCCAGCAGCGTAGTACAGCCTTACGAGCAGTACTTC. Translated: CASSVVQPYEQYF.